This T cell receptor (beta chain) originates from a study of identical twins. Study-wide results and caveats: Cord blood beta clonotypes present at high abundance carried fewer insertions; no such pattern appeared in memory repertoires.

The V end was cut by 4 bases, the J end by 5 bases, with 8 bases between. The length of the CDR3 is 13 residues. A remark on this clonotype: Its antigen remains unknown.

TCRdb re-called the 5' RACE reads through MiXCR, storing one row per CDR3 protein. The data show 520,000 or so distinct CDR3 sequences, less than 25% seen once. This sample was also put to use in a study of T cells expressing NK-cell markers. From that study: All TCR beta repertoires analysed originated from sorted CD3+CD56+NKG2C+, CD3+CD56+NKG2C- and CD3+CD56-NKG2C+ T cells. Dominant NKG2C+ clonotypes accounted for 1.0-7.0% of CD8+ T cells in about six donors.

The TCR originated in a woman under 30 in good health. The sample comprised CD4+ T cells sorted from blood. The chain joins TRBV12-3 or TRBV12-4 to TRBJ1-4, with D unclear. The CDR3 nucleotides read TGTGCCAGCAGTTCCCAAGGCAATGAAAAACTGTTTTTT. Translated: CASSSQGNEKLFF.